The present T cell receptor beta chain was sequenced within a study of T cells in Graves' hyperthyroidism and ophthalmopathy. From RNA transcripts, TCR beta CDR3 regions were amplified. HTBI primers were the set used in a first-round RT-PCR of the TCR CDR3. MiXCR, applied by TCRdb to the multiplex PCR reads, yields one record per CDR3 protein. The sample includes over 700,000 distinct CDR3 sequences, 30% to 40% of them seen just once. V lost 0 bases to trimming and J lost 6 bases, with 9 bases between them. The CDR3 loop spans 15 amino acids. Germline V lookup: CDR1 ENHRY, CDR2 SYGVKD. These patients, aged 18 to 65, had recently diagnosed hyperthyroidism lasting under 2 months. Diagnoses used clinical symptoms, serum thyroxine and TRAb, thyroid ultrasound and orbital computed tomography. An approximately 10 ml volume of fresh peripheral blood provided the PBMCs.

The TCR was taken from a woman between 40 and 55 years old with Graves' hyperthyroidism. What was sequenced was blood. V usage is TRBV10-3 and J usage is TRBJ2-6, with no clear D. CDR3 in amino acids: CAISESGGEANVLTF. In DNA form, the CDR3 reads TGTGCCATCAGTGAGTCGGGCGGAGAGGCCAACGTCCTGACTTTC.